Reported below is one T cell receptor (beta chain). Which antigen it targets is not known. Within one base of it there is no much larger clone, and no base qualities were kept. This record belongs to a study of shared clonotypes between healthy human individuals (TCRdb year 2020). Regarding the research as a whole: A couple of women and a few men aged 18 to 49 years were included in the cohort. Blood TCR repertoires of about 5 healthy adults were deeply sequenced to estimate repertoire size and the extent of clonotype sharing between individuals. Per donor, three plates each were used for CD4 naive and CD4 memory, two for CD8 naive, and one for CD8 memory. Per donor, leukapheresis produced somewhere between about 0.94 and 9 billion PBMCs. To increase sequencing depth and limit assay-specific biases, different laboratories used diverse techniques to prepare libraries and sequence TCR repertoires.

Healthy HIV-negative adults with no recently reported acute infections or vaccinations were included as donors. Every donor was a Caucasian adult living in Nashville, Tennessee, USA. CD4+ T cells were enriched by magnetic negative selection; naive cells were then positively selected on CD45RA, and the negative fraction formed the memory subset. Blood was obtained by leukapheresis, after which PBMCs were separated by Ficoll-Histopaque density gradient centrifugation and cryopreserved in liquid nitrogen vapor phase. Purity and quantity of every magnetically sorted T cell population were checked by analytical flow cytometry. Genomic DNA was isolated from every sorted fraction and measured by UV absorbance on a Nanodrop 2000c. What the authors observed across the whole study: Rarefaction of sorted-subset datasets indicated incomplete sequencing despite the large sequencing depth. Estimated clonotype richness was generally larger for naive than for memory subsets. Compared with non-shared clonotypes, clonotypes shared by all four sorted-subset donors had higher generation probabilities. Based on pairwise subsampling, the degree of clonotype sharing among donors was expected to be affected by sequencing depth. Because the study included only a small number of donors, the genetic and exposure-history diversity represented was limited. Across four donors, about 5.2% of naive CD4, roughly 3.3% of naive CD8, under 2.5% of memory CD4, and under 0.45% of memory CD8 clonotypes were shared. Sampling was restricted to blood, and TCR repertoires in tissues likely differ from the TCR repertoires found in blood.

Using the deep immunoSEQ assay, TCR CDR3 regions were amplified from genomic DNA by multiplex PCR. Extracted genomic DNA from each cell subset was distributed evenly across all wells of several immunoSEQ 96-well plates, and each plate was treated as a replicate. For sorted subsets, each replicate PCR was loaded with about 0.2 ug genomic DNA, equivalent to approximately 27,000 T cell genomes. Purified libraries were measured with a Qubit 3.0 fluorometer, size-checked on a Bioanalyzer 2100, and measured again with the KAPA Library Quantification kit. Every immunoSEQ 96-well plate was sequenced on a dedicated single-read 150-cycle Illumina NextSeq 550 flow cell. In the authors' own workflow: Because the immunoSEQ output included only junctional sequences and no quality scores, the filtering could not be the same as the filtering used for full-length reads. Sequences were annotated with PyIR, a Python wrapper for IgBLAST v1.9, and V/J genes and CDR3 were assigned using IMGT germline references. Reads were removed for weak V/J assignments (E-value above 1e-6), missing CDR3, stop codons, out-of-frame junctions, or ambiguous translated residues. A V3J clonotype was defined by an identical inferred V gene, J gene, and CDR3 amino acid sequence. To compute the percentage overlap between repertoires, the number of shared unique clonotypes was divided by the size of the smaller repertoire. Repertoire richness was assessed with RTK rarefaction, the Chao1 estimator, and Recon v2.1 estimates of unobserved clonotypes. Generation probabilities were computed with OLGA for all TCRbeta clonotypes obtained by the gDNA method from several donors. TCRdb obtained this table from immuneACCESS and retained in-frame rearrangements with V and J assigned. These tables miss some clones; where compared with another copy, unresolved V genes account for less than half of the shortfall, and the remainder is unexplained. V and J calls plus clone size are reproduced from that table; the DNA served to infer D and trimming. Here the sample has 2 million to 2.5 million clones; 90% to 96% occur a single time. Together, the top ten hold 0.1% to 0.15% of the sample.

CDR1 and CDR2 are read off the germline V gene as SGHDT and YYEEEE. V and J are trimmed by 0 bases and 0 bases, and the gene matches miss 4 bases of the junction. From cysteine to phenylalanine, the CDR3 is 16 amino acids long. Only CDR3 DNA is held: 48 bases, read in frame from base 1. The TCR originated in a man aged 18 to 30 in good health. The sample consisted of naive CD4+ T cells sorted from blood. Read against the paper, the sample's cell subset or site label means: CD45RA+ positively selected. The chain employs TRBV5-6 and TRBJ2-3; TRBD1 matches 7 bases in the middle. The nucleotide sequence is TGTGCCAGCAGCTTGGGACAGGGATTAAGCACAGATACGCAGTATTTT. The encoded protein is CASSLGQGLSTDTQYF.